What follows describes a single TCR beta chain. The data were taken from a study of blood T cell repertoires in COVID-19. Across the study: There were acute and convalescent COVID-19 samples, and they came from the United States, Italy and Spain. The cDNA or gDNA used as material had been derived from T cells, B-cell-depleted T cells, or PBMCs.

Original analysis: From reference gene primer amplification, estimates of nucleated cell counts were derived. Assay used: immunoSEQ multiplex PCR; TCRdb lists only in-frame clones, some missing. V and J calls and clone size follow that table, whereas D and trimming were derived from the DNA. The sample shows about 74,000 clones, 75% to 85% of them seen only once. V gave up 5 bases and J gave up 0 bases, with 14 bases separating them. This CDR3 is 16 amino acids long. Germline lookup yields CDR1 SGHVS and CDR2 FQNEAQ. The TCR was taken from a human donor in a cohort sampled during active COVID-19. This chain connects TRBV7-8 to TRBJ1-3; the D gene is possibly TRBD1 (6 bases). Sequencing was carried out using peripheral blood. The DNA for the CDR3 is TGTGCCAGCAGCCCGAGACGGGACACCTCTGGAAACACCATATATTTT. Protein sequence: CASSPRRDTSGNTIYF.